Reported below is one T cell receptor (beta chain). This clonotype was seen at least ten times. Which antigen it targets is not known. No much larger clonotype is one base removed from it; base qualities were not supplied. This sample was included in a study of spatial heterogeneity in lung cancer (dated by TCRdb to the late 2010s). Background on the whole study: Beta-chain transcripts were consistently detected in greater numbers than alpha-chain transcripts, which likely reflects a higher abundance of beta-chain transcripts. The study linked features of the TCR repertoire to counts of nonsynonymous mutations, which were determined by whole-exome sequencing of tumor tissue. In the raw uncorrected reads, each unique combination of TCR and UMI appeared more than ten times on average. At surgery, 200 or so tumor regions, 64 matched nontumor lung samples and 56 PBMC samples were TCR-sequenced for both alpha and beta chains. In non-small cell lung cancer, the study quantitatively compared TCR alpha and beta repertoires across several tumor regions, matched nontumor lung, and blood.

The time point label corresponds to: sample taken at primary tumor resection. Without any cell sorting, TCR sequencing was performed on whole RNA extracted either from tumor and nontumor lung tissue or from cryopreserved PBMC samples. Samples were obtained from over 70 patients with early-stage, untreated non-small cell lung cancer from the lung TRACERx cohort. Only patients for whom sufficient RNA was available from at least two tumor regions were selected for TCR sequencing. Inclusive of the bounding cysteine and phenylalanine, the CDR3 is 15 residues long. The DNA shown is the 45-base CDR3, in frame from base 1. CDR1 and CDR2, looked up from the germline V gene, are KGHSH and LQKENI. The V end loses 6 bases and the J end loses 4 bases, and a stretch of 18 bases separates them. Overall study results and their limits: Additional single-cell paired TCR alpha and beta sequencing was considered necessary to confirm, at a functional level, the hypothesis that regional TCRs recognize regional mutations. Ubiquitous expanded tumor TCRs were found in blood more often at tumor resection than at routine follow-up.

The method was 5' RACE. This sample was sequenced with a NextSeq 500. The TCR library protocol attached a unique molecular identifier to each TCR cDNA molecule to allow correction of PCR and sequencing errors. On the study's bioinformatics: TCR identification, UMI-based error correction and CDR3 extraction were performed with Decombinator tools. TCRs above a frequency of 2 per 1,000, corresponding to the top 1% of the tumor frequency distribution, were defined as expanded. Each repertoire was subsampled 100 times to 5,000 TCRs, after which Renyi diversity was computed with the R vegan package. CDR3 similarity networks were built from amino acid triplet string-kernel similarity, with CDR3s being connected when pairwise similarity was above 0.82. TCRdb ran its own pipeline on the public reads, namely fastp trimming at Q25 and MiXCR clone calling, and kept in-frame beta chains. Identical CDR3 protein sequences are pooled into one entry, listed with their most common genes and DNA. TCRdb's processing, not the authors', yielded these V and J calls. Here the sample has 23,000 or so distinct CDR3 sequences; 4% to 6% occur a single time. Jointly, the top ten make up under 6.5% of the sample.

The V and J genes are TRBV18 and TRBJ1-2; a weak D assignment points to TRBD1 (6 bases agree). The sequence was obtained from a male donor with early-stage non-small cell lung cancer. The specimen was PBMCs, collected at surgery. The CDR3 protein: CASSPSVQGVYGYTF. The nucleotide sequence reads TGTGCCAGCTCCCCGTCGGTACAGGGAGTCTATGGCTACACCTTC.